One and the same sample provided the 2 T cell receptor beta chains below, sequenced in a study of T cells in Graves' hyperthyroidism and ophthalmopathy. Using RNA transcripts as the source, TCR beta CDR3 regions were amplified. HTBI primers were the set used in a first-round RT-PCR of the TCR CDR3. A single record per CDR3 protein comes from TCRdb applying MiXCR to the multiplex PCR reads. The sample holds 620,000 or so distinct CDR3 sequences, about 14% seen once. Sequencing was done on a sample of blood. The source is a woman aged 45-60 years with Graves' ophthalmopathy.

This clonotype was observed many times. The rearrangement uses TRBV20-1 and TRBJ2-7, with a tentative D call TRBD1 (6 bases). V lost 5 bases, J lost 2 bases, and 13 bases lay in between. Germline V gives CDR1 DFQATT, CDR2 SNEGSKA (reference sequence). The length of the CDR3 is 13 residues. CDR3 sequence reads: CSAVRDNAYEQYF. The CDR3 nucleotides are TGCAGTGCTGTCCGGGACAATGCCTACGAGCAGTACTTC.

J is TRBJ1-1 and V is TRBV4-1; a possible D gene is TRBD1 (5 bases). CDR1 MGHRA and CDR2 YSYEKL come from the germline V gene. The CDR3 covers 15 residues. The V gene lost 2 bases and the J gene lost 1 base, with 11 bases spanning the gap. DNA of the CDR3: TGCGCCAGCAGCCAAAGCACAGGAACGAACACTGAAGCTTTCTTT. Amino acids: CASSQSTGTNTEAFF.